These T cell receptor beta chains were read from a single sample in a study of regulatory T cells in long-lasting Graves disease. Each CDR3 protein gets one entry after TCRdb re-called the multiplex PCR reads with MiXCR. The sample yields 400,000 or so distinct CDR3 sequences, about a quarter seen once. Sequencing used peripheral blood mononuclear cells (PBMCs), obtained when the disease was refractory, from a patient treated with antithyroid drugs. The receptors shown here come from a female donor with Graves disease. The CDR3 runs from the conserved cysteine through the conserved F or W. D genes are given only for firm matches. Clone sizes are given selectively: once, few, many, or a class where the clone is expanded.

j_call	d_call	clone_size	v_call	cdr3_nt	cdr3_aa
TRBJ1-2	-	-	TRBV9	TGTGCCAGCAGCCCCGCGGACATAAGAAACTATGGCTACACCTTC	CASSPADIRNYGYTF
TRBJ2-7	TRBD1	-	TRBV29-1	TGCAGCGTGTCGACAGGGCCCTTTTTCTACGAGCAGTACTTC	CSVSTGPFFYEQYF
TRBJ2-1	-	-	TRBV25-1	TGTGCCAGCAGTCAAATGGGCGGGGGCTTCCTGAACAATGAGCAGTTCTTC	CASSQMGGGFLNNEQFF
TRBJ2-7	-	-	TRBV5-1	TGCGCCAGCAGCTTGCAATATCCCTACGAGCAGTGCTTC	CASSLQYPYEQCF
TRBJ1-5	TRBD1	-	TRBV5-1	TGCGCCAGCAGCTGGGACAGGGGCCCTAATCAGCCCCAGCATTTT	CASSWDRGPNQPQHF
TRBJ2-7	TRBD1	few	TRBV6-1	TGTGCCAGCACCACGGCGACAGGGGGGTCCTACGAGCAGTACTTC	CASTTATGGSYEQYF
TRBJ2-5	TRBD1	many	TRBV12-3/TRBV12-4	TGTGCCAGCAGTCCCCGGACAGGGCGGGCGACCCAGTACTTC	CASSPRTGRATQYF
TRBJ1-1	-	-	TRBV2	TGTGCCAGCAGAGAGGGGGGAGGCGGCACTGAAGCTTTCTTT	CASREGGGGTEAFF
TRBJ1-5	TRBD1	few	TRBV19	TGTGCCAGTAGTATCCGGGACAGGGTACAGCCCCAGCATTTT	CASSIRDRVQPQHF
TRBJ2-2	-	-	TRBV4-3	TGCGCCAGCAGCCACACCGACAGGAACACCGGGGAGCTGTTTTTT	CASSHTDRNTGELFF
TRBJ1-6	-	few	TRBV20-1	TGCAGCGCCTTACCCCTAGCCTTTGGCGGAAGCTATAATTCACCCCTCCACTTT	CSALPLAFGGSYNSPLHF
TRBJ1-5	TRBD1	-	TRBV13	TGTGCCAGCAGCGAATCCCGGACAGGGGGCGCCTCGAGCAATCAGCCCCAGCATTTT	CASSESRTGGASSNQPQHF
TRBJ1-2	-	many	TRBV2	TGTGCCACAGCAAAAGGGGGGGGTAACTATGGCTACACCTTC	CATAKGGGNYGYTF
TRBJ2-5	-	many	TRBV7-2	TGTGCCAGCAGCTTAGAAGGACGTGGAGGAGGGAGGGAGACCCAGTACTTC	CASSLEGRGGGRETQYF